This T cell receptor beta chain was sequenced during a study of T cells in Graves' hyperthyroidism and ophthalmopathy. No ophthalmopathy progression within 18 months constituted stable Graves' hyperthyroidism. Germline CDR1 and CDR2: SGHVS and FNYEAQ. The CDR3 has 17 residues. V lost 4 bases and J 6 bases, leaving 24 bases between the germline ends. TCR beta CDR3 regions were amplified from RNA transcripts. The TCR CDR3 first-round RT-PCR relied on the HTBI primer set. TCRdb reprocessed the multiplex PCR reads with MiXCR, giving one entry per CDR3 protein. The data show 500,000 to 750,000 distinct CDR3 sequences, about half seen once.

This chain links TRBV7-6 with TRBJ1-2; D gene ambiguous. Sequenced input: peripheral blood or thyroid tissue (not recorded which). The receptor was isolated from a woman aged 18-35 years with Graves' hyperthyroidism. The CDR3 nucleotides read TGTGCCAGCAGCTCGATCGTACTAGCGGGAGTGAGGGATGGCTACACCTTC. This codes for CASSSIVLAGVRDGYTF.